These 22 T cell receptor beta chains came from one sample sequenced in a study of beta chain features in type 1 diabetes. Expressed TCRB transcripts were sequenced because the entire RNA isolate underwent reverse transcription. Assay used: immunoSEQ multiplex PCR; TCRdb lists only in-frame clones, some missing. The repertoire holds 430,000 or so clones, roughly an eighth seen once, with approximately 0.05% in the top ten. Sample: naive CD4+ T cells from blood. These receptors were taken from a woman in her late teens or twenties in good health.

This clone has just a few counts. This chain connects TRBV4-1 to TRBJ2-5; D is unclear. This CDR3 has 16 amino acids. Germline CDR1 reads MGHRA; CDR2 reads YSYEKL. V was shortened by 3 bases and J by 2 bases, with 16 bases between the two germline ends. CDR3 in DNA: TGCGCCAGCAGCCATCCCACTGGAGCGAAGCAAGAGACCCAGTACTTC. Its protein product is CASSHPTGAKQETQYF.

This chain connects TRBV5-1 to TRBJ2-2, with a tentative D call TRBD2 (5 bases). The CDR3 consists of 12 residues. The germline V gene has CDR1 SGHRS and CDR2 YFSETQ. The V end was cut by 4 bases, the J end by 6 bases, with 7 bases between. The CDR3 is CASSDGAGELFF. CDR3 in DNA: TGCGCCAGCAGCGACGGGGCCGGGGAGCTGTTTTTT.

This clone was detected only a few times. CDR3 amino acids: CASSPWTGGWETQYF. The DNA for the CDR3 is TGTGCCAGCAGTCCTTGGACAGGGGGCTGGGAGACCCAGTACTTC. This chain joins TRBV7-9 and TRBJ2-5, with TRBD1 matching 11 bases. Germline CDR1 and CDR2: SEHNR and FQNEAQ (reference sequence). The CDR3 sequence is 15 residues long. The V and J ends lost 6 bases and 5 bases, in that order; junction bases with no gene match: 8.

CDR3 in amino acids: CASSSPGLAVYNEQFF. CDR3 in DNA: TGTGCCAGTAGTTCCCCGGGACTAGCGGTCTACAATGAGCAGTTCTTC. The J gene is TRBJ2-1, the V gene TRBV19, with TRBD2 matching over 11 bases. From germline, CDR1 is LNHDA and CDR2 SQIVND (reference sequence). The CDR3 covers 16 residues. Trimming cost V 5 bases and J 3 bases; bases outside gene matches: 6.

A few counts support this clone. The chain joins TRBV18 to TRBJ1-1, with D possibly being TRBD1 (5 bases). V was pared by 8 bases and J by 0 bases, with 10 bases between. Germline lookup yields CDR1 KGHSH and CDR2 LQKENI. This CDR3 has 13 residues. CDR3 residues: CASGAGMNTEAFF. CDR3 DNA sequence: TGTGCCAGCGGGGCGGGCATGAACACTGAAGCTTTCTTT.

In its sample, this clone was seen a few times. This chain links TRBV4-3 with TRBJ1-1, with D unresolved. V lost 0 bases to trimming and J lost 1 base, with 9 bases between them. CDR1 is LGHNA and CDR2 is YSLEER in the germline V gene. The CDR3 is 15 residues long. The CDR3 here is CASSQDPRWNTEAFF. DNA for the CDR3: TGCGCCAGCAGCCAAGATCCACGGTGGAACACTGAAGCTTTCTTT.

On this clone itself: This CDR3 is also generated by other DNA sequences in the sample. The chain carries TRBV7-2 and TRBJ2-5, with D tentatively TRBD1 (5 bases). Germline CDR1 reads SGHTA; CDR2 reads FQGNSA. The V end was cut by 2 bases, the J end by 3 bases, with 10 bases between. There are 14 residues in the CDR3. CDR3 protein: CASSLRGREETQYF. The CDR3 nucleotides read TGTGCCAGCAGCTTACGAGGCAGGGAAGAGACCCAGTACTTC. Full variable domain (outside the CDR3, taken from reference TRBV7-2 and TRBJ2-5): GAGVSQSPSNKVTEKGKDVELRCDPISGHTALYWYRQSLGQGLEFLIYFQGNSAPDKSGLPSDRFSAERTGGSVSTLTIQRTQQEDSAVYLCASSLRGREETQYFGPGTRLLVL.

The chain uses TRBV29-1 and TRBJ2-1, with 8 bases matching TRBD2. Germline V CDR1 and CDR2: SQVTM, ANQGSEA. The CDR3 consists of 16 residues. V shed 2 bases, J shed 1 base, and the junction held 7 bases outside the gene matches. The CDR3 reads CSVELSGRGSYNEQFF. DNA for the CDR3: TGCAGCGTTGAATTAAGCGGGAGAGGATCCTACAATGAGCAGTTCTTC.

The V call is TRBV2, the J call TRBJ1-5, with D possibly matching TRBD1 (6 bases). Trimming cost V 8 bases and J 7 bases, with 15 bases left between them. The CDR3 is made up of 13 amino acids. Germline assignment: CDR1 SNHLY and CDR2 FYNNEI. The CDR3 sequence is CASSPGQRQPQHF. The CDR3 DNA follows: TGTGCCAGCTCTCCGGGACAAAGACAGCCCCAGCATTTT.

The table lists this clone with a few counts. CDR3 protein: CASSEWASVGSEQYF. In DNA form, the CDR3 reads TGTGCCAGCAGTGAATGGGCTAGCGTTGGTTCCGAGCAGTACTTC. The J gene is TRBJ2-7, the V gene TRBV2; D is perhaps TRBD2 (6 bases). Germline-derived CDR1 and CDR2 are SNHLY and FYNNEI. Deletions cut 2 bases from V and 6 bases from J, with 17 bases between. The CDR3 has 15 residues.

This clone was observed a few times. The chain links TRBV5-1 to TRBJ2-5, with D possibly matching TRBD1 (6 bases). Trimming cost V 0 bases and J 6 bases, with 9 bases left between them. Germline CDR1 is SGHRS and CDR2 is YFSETQ. CDR3 length equals 13 residues. The CDR3 region is CASSLEGVKTQYF. In nucleotides, the CDR3 is TGCGCCAGCAGCTTGGAGGGGGTGAAGACCCAGTACTTC.

This clone was counted a few times. This CDR3 reads CASSTRLAGGGYEQYF. For the CDR3, the DNA is TGTGCCAGCAGCACCAGACTAGCGGGAGGGGGGTACGAGCAGTACTTC. V and J are TRBV11-2 and TRBJ2-7; 14 bases agree with TRBD2. Germline loops: CDR1 SGHAT, CDR2 FQNNGV. Unmatched junction bases numbered 7, after V lost 5 bases and J lost 4 bases. This CDR3 is 16 amino acids long.

This clone turned up a few times. The chain couples TRBV5-1 to TRBJ1-4, with no clear D. V was trimmed by 4 bases and J by 7 bases, leaving 8 bases between them. Looked up from germline, CDR1 is SGHRS and CDR2 is YFSETQ. The length of the CDR3 is 12 residues. The CDR3 spells CASSTAGEKLFF. CDR3 DNA: TGCGCCAGCAGCACCGCGGGTGAAAAACTGTTTTTT. The full variable domain, in which reference TRBV5-1 and TRBJ1-4 provide the parts outside the CDR3, is KAGVTQTPRYLIKTRGQQVTLSCSPISGHRSVSWYQQTPGQGLQFLFEYFSETQRNKGNFPGRFSGRQFSNSRSEMNVSTLELGDSALYLCASSTAGEKLFFGSGTQLSVL.

This clone was seen a handful of times. J is TRBJ1-4 and V is TRBV27; 7 nucleotides line up with TRBD1. Trimming took 5 bases from V and 8 from J; bases not matched to a gene: 8. The CDR3 sequence is 14 residues long. Germline V gene lookup returns CDR1 MNHEY and CDR2 SMNVEV (reference sequence). The CDR3 sequence is CASSLRGAPEKLFF. CDR3 sequence (DNA): TGTGCCAGCAGTCTCAGGGGGGCTCCCGAAAAACTGTTTTTT.

The chain carries TRBV6-1 and TRBJ1-1; 7 bases are shared with TRBD1. CDR3 size: 14 residues. Trimming cost V 8 bases and J 6 bases; bases outside gene matches: 12. Germline CDR1 MNHNS, CDR2 SASEGT. CDR3 sequence reads: CASRYRTGLSEAFF. The CDR3 nucleotides are TGTGCCAGCCGATACAGGACAGGCCTGTCTGAAGCTTTCTTT.

The chain recombines TRBV7-9 with TRBJ1-2; 8 bases fit TRBD1. CDR1 is SEHNR and CDR2 is FQNEAQ in the germline V gene (reference sequence). CDR3 size: 11 residues. V shed 5 bases, J shed 14 bases, and the junction held 7 bases outside the gene matches. The DNA for the CDR3 is TGTGCCAGCAGCCTGAGGACAGGGAGAACCTTC. Translating gives CASSLRTGRTF. The full variable domain, completed using reference TRBV7-9 and TRBJ1-2, is DTGVSQNPRHKITKRGQNVTFRCDPISEHNRLYWYRQTLGQGPEFLTYFQNEAQLEKSRLLSDRFSAERPKGSFSTLEIQRTEQGDSAMYLCASSLRTGRTFGSGTRLTVV.

This clone was recorded a few times. Other nucleotide sequences in the sample specify the same CDR3. The V gene is TRBV5-4, the J gene TRBJ1-2; a possible D gene is TRBD1 (5 bases). V was shortened by 1 base and J by 0 bases, with 7 bases between the two germline ends. Germline V CDR1 and CDR2: SGHNT, YYREEE (reference sequence). The CDR3 runs to 14 residues. CDR3 region: CASSLTGTNYGYTF. Written as DNA, the CDR3 is TGTGCCAGCAGCTTGACAGGAACTAACTATGGCTACACCTTC.

The V gene is TRBV29-1, the J gene TRBJ2-5; the D is unclear. There are 14 residues in the CDR3. Germline V lookup: CDR1 SQVTM, CDR2 ANQGSEA. V was shortened by 3 bases and J by 0 bases, with 11 bases between the two germline ends. The CDR3 DNA is TGCAGCGTTGAGGCAGGAGCGTACCAAGAGACCCAGTACTTC. Its protein is CSVEAGAYQETQYF.

This clone was detected a few times. The chain couples TRBV7-9 to TRBJ1-2; perhaps TRBD1 as D (5 bases). V lost 5 bases, J lost 4 bases, and 17 bases lay in between. The CDR3 runs to 15 residues. CDR1 is SEHNR, CDR2 FQNEAQ, per germline (reference sequence). CDR3 sequence reads: CASSPAEGRAYGYTF. For the CDR3, the DNA is TGTGCCAGCAGCCCGGCCGAGGGACGCGCCTATGGCTACACCTTC. Supplemented by reference TRBV7-9 and TRBJ1-2, the full variable domain reads DTGVSQNPRHKITKRGQNVTFRCDPISEHNRLYWYRQTLGQGPEFLTYFQNEAQLEKSRLLSDRFSAERPKGSFSTLEIQRTEQGDSAMYLCASSPAEGRAYGYTFGSGTRLTVV.

The CDR3 reads CASSLDGAGNQPQHF. CDR3 sequence (DNA): TGCGCCAGCAGCTTGGATGGGGCGGGCAATCAGCCCCAGCATTTT. The rearrangement links TRBV5-1 to TRBJ1-5; D is possibly TRBD1 (5 bases). Trimming took off 0 bases at V and 2 bases at J, with 9 bases between the two ends. Per germline, CDR1 SGHRS and CDR2 YFSETQ. The CDR3 extends over 15 amino acids.

This clone showed up just a few times. Other DNA sequences of this sample code for an identical CDR3. V is TRBV7-2 and J is TRBJ2-1; 15 bases map to TRBD2. The germline V gene encodes CDR1 SGHTA and CDR2 FQGNSA. The CDR3 spans 16 residues. V gave up 5 bases and J gave up 7 bases; unmatched junction bases: 6. CDR3 sequence: CASSIPGLAGGNEQFF. CDR3 bases: TGTGCCAGCAGCATCCCGGGACTAGCGGGAGGTAATGAGCAGTTCTTC.

This clone was counted between two and nine times. The chain uses TRBV13 and TRBJ2-3, with TRBD2 matching 7 bases. J was trimmed by 2 bases and V by 5 bases; bases with no gene match: 10. This CDR3 comprises 16 residues. The germline CDR1 and CDR2 sequences are PRHDT and FYEKMQ (reference sequence). The CDR3 DNA reads as TGTGCCAGCAGCCGTCTGAGCGGGACCGTCACAGATACGCAGTATTTT. This encodes CASSRLSGTVTDTQYF.